These 18 T cell receptor beta chains were all obtained from the same sample, sequenced in a study of response to subunit inactivated influenza vaccine (dated by TCRdb to between 2017 and 2018). Library construction relied on RT-PCR. This sample was sequenced with an Illumina HiSeq 2500. The public sequencing data were trimmed at Q25 with fastp and processed into clonotypes with MiXCR by TCRdb, which kept only in-frame beta chains. Every CDR3 protein is listed once, alongside the most common genes and DNA of its rows. Across this sample there are 500,000 to 750,000 distinct CDR3 sequences, with 12% to 15% seen only once. The top ten clonotypes cover 11% of the sample. The sequenced sample was PBMCs from blood, obtained less than 13 days after vaccination. Source of these receptors: a middle-aged man who received an inactivated influenza vaccine. Donor details come from another sample of the same person, matched by shared clones.

The rearrangement joins TRBV28 to TRBJ2-7; TRBD1 matches 8 bases. Trimming removed 7 bases from V and 0 bases from J; junction bases left unmatched: 5. CDR1 and CDR2 from the germline V gene are MDHEN and SYDVKM. This CDR3 has 14 residues. The CDR3 region is CASNPDRASYEQYF. CDR3 sequence (DNA): TGTGCCAGCAATCCGGACAGGGCCTCCTACGAGCAGTACTTC. The variable domain in full, with the rest retrieved from reference TRBV28 and TRBJ2-7, is DVKVTQSSRYLVKRTGEKVFLECVQDMDHENMFWYRQDPGLGLRLIYFSYDVKMKEKGDIPEGYSVSREKKERFSLILESASTNQTSMYLCASNPDRASYEQYFGPGTRLTVT.

This clonotype occurred a few times. This chain uses TRBV19 with TRBJ2-6; the match to TRBD1 covers 8 bases. Losses at the gene ends were 6 bases for V and 1 base for J; bases not matched to a gene: 20. This CDR3 contains 21 residues. The germline V gene encodes CDR1 LNHDA and CDR2 SQIVND (reference sequence). CDR3 sequence (DNA): TGTGCCAGTAGACCAAGACAGGGGATTCGTAGATACGGATCTGGGGCCAACGTCCTGACTTTC. This translates into CASRPRQGIRRYGSGANVLTF.

This clonotype was detected ten times or more. The rearrangement uses TRBV6-5 and TRBJ1-2, with D uncertain. Germline lookup yields CDR1 MNHEY and CDR2 SVGAGI. CDR3 length: 14 amino acids. V gave up 0 bases and J gave up 4 bases, with 9 bases separating them. CDR3 residues: CASSYSGPSYGYTF. In nucleotides, the CDR3 is TGTGCCAGCAGTTACTCCGGACCGAGCTATGGCTACACCTTC.

The V gene is TRBV28, the J gene TRBJ2-1, with 9 bases matching TRBD2. The CDR3 spans 14 residues. Germline lookup yields CDR1 MDHEN and CDR2 SYDVKM. The trim removed 6 bases at V and 6 bases at J, leaving 6 bases unmatched. Written as DNA, the CDR3 is TGTGCCAGCAGCCGTAGCGGGAGTGTCAATGAGCAGTTCTTC. Translated, it gives CASSRSGSVNEQFF.

This clonotype was seen repeatedly, ten times or more. The J gene is TRBJ1-1, the V gene TRBV5-1, with no clear D. The germline gives CDR1 SGHRS, CDR2 YFSETQ. The V end lost 0 bases, the J end lost 0 bases, and 6 bases lay between the germline ends. The CDR3 covers 14 residues. The CDR3 coding sequence is TGCGCCAGCAGCTTGGCGGAAGTGAACACTGAAGCTTTCTTT. Translated: CASSLAEVNTEAFF.

This clonotype showed up many times. V is TRBV20-1 and J is TRBJ2-1; 7 bases fit TRBD2. CDR1 is DFQATT and CDR2 is SNEGSKA in the germline V gene (reference sequence). The CDR3 covers 15 residues. V was clipped by 6 bases and J by 7 bases; unmatched bases: 15. The CDR3 spells CSAPGASLGGNEQFF. The CDR3, as DNA: TGCAGTGCCCCTGGGGCTAGCCTGGGGGGGAATGAGCAGTTCTTC.

This clonotype was counted many times. The V gene is TRBV7-9, the J gene TRBJ2-1; D is uncertain. CDR1 is SEHNR and CDR2 is FQNEAQ in the germline V gene (reference sequence). The CDR3 consists of 11 residues. The V gene lost 1 base and the J gene lost 9 bases, with 4 bases spanning the gap. CDR3 sequence: CASSLEVEQFF. The CDR3 DNA is TGTGCCAGCAGCTTAGAAGTTGAGCAGTTCTTC.

This clonotype was observed a few times. This chain connects TRBV7-2 to TRBJ1-2, with D perhaps matching TRBD1 (6 bases). The CDR3 runs 15 residues. The V gene lost 2 bases and the J gene lost 2 bases, with 12 bases spanning the gap. Germline CDR1 reads SGHTA; CDR2 reads FQGNSA. In nucleotides, the CDR3 is TGTGCCAGCAGCTTACAGGGGTCTGACAACTATGGCTACACCTTC. Protein: CASSLQGSDNYGYTF.

This clonotype was seen a few times. The junction shows a germline mismatch at one end, possibly a read error. This chain joins TRBV7-7 and TRBJ1-3; D gene unclear. The V gene's germline CDR1 is SSHAT and CDR2 FNYEAQ (reference sequence). The CDR3 is 15 amino acids. The CDR3 nucleotides read TGTGCTAGCAGCTCCATCCCCGTTGCAGGAAACACCATATATTTT. Translation: CASSSIPVAGNTIYF. Full variable domain (outside the CDR3, taken from reference TRBV7-7 and TRBJ1-3): GAGVSQSPRYKVTKRGQDVTLRCDPISSHATLYWYQQALGQGPEFLTYFNYEAQPDKSGLPSDRFSAERPEGSISTLTIQRTEQRDSAMYRCASSSIPVAGNTIYFGEGSWLTVV.

This clonotype was observed a few times. The chain has TRBV12-3 or TRBV12-4 and TRBJ2-3; the match to TRBD1 covers 8 bases. The V segment lost 5 bases and the J segment 4 bases; nucleotides outside the gene matches: 8. The CDR3 sequence is 15 residues long. The CDR3 bases are TGTGCCAGCAGTCCCTCAGGGGGCGCGCCAGATACGCAGTATTTT. Its protein product is CASSPSGGAPDTQYF.

This clonotype was detected only a few times. The chain carries TRBV2 and TRBJ2-3, with D tentatively TRBD1 (6 bases). Trimming took 7 bases from V and 0 from J, leaving 17 bases between them. CDR1 and CDR2 (germline): SNHLY, FYNNEI. This CDR3 comprises 16 residues. The CDR3 loop reads CASNRIGQPSTDTQYF. CDR3 in DNA: TGTGCCAGCAACCGAATTGGACAGCCTAGCACAGATACGCAGTATTTT.

There are a few counts of this clonotype. This chain links TRBV5-1 with TRBJ2-3; D uncertain. The CDR3 spans 16 residues. V was cut by 3 bases and J by 0 bases, with 14 bases left in between. Germline CDR1 and CDR2: SGHRS and YFSETQ. The CDR3 spells CASSSFPVGSTDTQYF. CDR3 in DNA: TGCGCCAGCAGCTCCTTTCCAGTAGGAAGCACAGATACGCAGTATTTT.

This clonotype was seen a few times. V usage is TRBV20-1 and J usage is TRBJ2-4; D not resolved. CDR1 and CDR2 from the germline V gene are DFQATT and SNEGSKA (reference sequence). The CDR3 is 13 residues long. V was cut by 3 bases and J by 6 bases, with 12 bases left in between. This CDR3 is CSASDPAGNIQYF. The CDR3, as DNA: TGCAGTGCTAGTGACCCGGCCGGAAACATTCAGTACTTC.

The chain couples TRBV20-1 to TRBJ2-7, with 7 positions matching TRBD1. The germline CDR1 and CDR2 sequences are DFQATT and SNEGSKA (reference sequence). CDR3 length: 13 amino acids. Trimming removed 3 bases from V and 2 bases from J; junction bases left unmatched: 4. The CDR3 spells CSASYQGAYEQYF. The CDR3 coding sequence is TGCAGTGCTAGTTACCAGGGGGCCTACGAGCAGTACTTC.

A few counts support this clonotype. The chain employs TRBV2 and TRBJ2-2; no reliable D call. V lost 0 bases and J 0 bases, leaving 5 bases between the germline ends. The CDR3 length is 15 residues. Germline V gene sequence: CDR1 SNHLY, CDR2 FYNNEI. CDR3 in amino acids: CASSEAYANTGELFF. The CDR3 DNA follows: TGTGCCAGCAGTGAAGCGTACGCGAACACCGGGGAGCTGTTTTTT.

The V and J genes are TRBV7-9 and TRBJ2-3; a possible D gene is TRBD2 (6 bases). The V and J ends lost 3 bases and 1 base respectively, with 11 bases between them. The CDR3 has 15 residues. Germline CDR1 reads SEHNR; CDR2 reads FQNEAQ (reference sequence). The CDR3 loop reads CASSFPSAGTDTQYF. The CDR3, as DNA: TGTGCCAGCAGCTTCCCTAGCGCGGGCACAGATACGCAGTATTTT.

CDR3 DNA sequence: TGTGCCAGCACCCCTAGCGGCCCTTCCAAAAACATTCAGTACTTC. It translates to CASTPSGPSKNIQYF. The chain carries TRBV12-3 or TRBV12-4 and TRBJ2-4, with TRBD2 matching over 7 bases. V lost 7 bases to trimming and J lost 2 bases; unmatched junction nucleotides: 8. The CDR3 length is 15 residues.

V usage is TRBV20-1 and J usage is TRBJ2-1; 10 nucleotides agree with TRBD2. V was clipped by 5 bases and J by 6 bases; unmatched bases: 7. Germline V gives CDR1 DFQATT, CDR2 SNEGSKA (reference sequence). The CDR3 consists of 14 residues. The CDR3: CSAWTSGNFNEQFF. CDR3 nucleotide sequence: TGCAGTGCTTGGACTAGCGGAAACTTCAATGAGCAGTTCTTC.